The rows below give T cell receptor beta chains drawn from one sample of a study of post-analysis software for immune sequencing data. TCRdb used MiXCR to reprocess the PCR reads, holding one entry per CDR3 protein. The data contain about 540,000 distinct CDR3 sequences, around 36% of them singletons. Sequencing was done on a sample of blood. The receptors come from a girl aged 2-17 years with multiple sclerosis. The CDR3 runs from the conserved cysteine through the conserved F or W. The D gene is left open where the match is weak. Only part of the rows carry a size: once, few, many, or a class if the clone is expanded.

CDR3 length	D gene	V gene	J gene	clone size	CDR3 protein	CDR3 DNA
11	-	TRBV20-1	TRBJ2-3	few	CSAFHTDTQYF	TGCAGTGCTTTCCATACAGATACGCAGTATTTT
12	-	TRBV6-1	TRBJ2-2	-	CASSTYTGELFF	TGTGCCAGCAGCACCTACACCGGGGAGCTGTTTTTT
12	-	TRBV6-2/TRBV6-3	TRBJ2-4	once	CASSTRQNIQYF	TGTGCCAGCAGCACCCGACAGAACATTCAGTACTTC
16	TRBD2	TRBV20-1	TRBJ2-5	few	CSASALRGGRRETQYF	TGCAGTGCTAGTGCTCTCCGCGGGGGGAGACGAGAGACCCAGTACTTC
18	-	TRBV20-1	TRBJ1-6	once	CSARDFVFGGSYNSPLHF	TGCAGTGCTAGAGACTTTGTTTTTGGGGGCTCCTATAATTCACCCCTCCACTTT
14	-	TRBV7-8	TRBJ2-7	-	CASSLGPKAYEQYF	TGTGCCAGCAGCTTAGGTCCGAAGGCCTACGAGCAGTACTTC
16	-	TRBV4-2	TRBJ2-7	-	CASSQGSGVFSYEQYF	TGTGCCAGCAGCCAAGGGTCGGGGGTCTTCTCCTACGAGCAGTACTTC
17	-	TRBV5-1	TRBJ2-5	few	CASSQRSGPSRGETQYF	TGCGCCAGCAGCCAAAGAAGCGGACCTTCAAGGGGAGAGACCCAGTACTTC
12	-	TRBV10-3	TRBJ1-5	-	CATMGSNQPQHF	TGTGCCACCATGGGTAGCAATCAGCCCCAGCATTTT
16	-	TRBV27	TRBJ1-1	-	CASSPATGRPNTEAFF	TGTGCCAGCAGTCCCGCGACAGGCCGACCTAACACTGAAGCTTTCTTT
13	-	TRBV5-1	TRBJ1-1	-	CASSANSGTEAFF	TGCGCCAGCAGCGCAAACTCAGGGACTGAAGCTTTCTTT
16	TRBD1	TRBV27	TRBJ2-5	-	CASSPIPPTGKETQYF	TGTGCCAGCAGTCCGATCCCCCCGACAGGGAAAGAGACCCAGTACTTC
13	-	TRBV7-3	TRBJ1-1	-	CASSPQANTEAFF	TGTGCCAGCAGCCCCCAGGCGAACACTGAAGCTTTCTTT
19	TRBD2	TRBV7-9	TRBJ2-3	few	CASSHTGKGTSGGTDTQYF	TGTGCCAGCAGCCATACAGGGAAAGGGACTAGCGGAGGCACAGATACGCAGTATTTT
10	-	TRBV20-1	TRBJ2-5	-	CSAPTGTQYF	TGCAGTGCTCCCACAGGGACCCAGTACTTC
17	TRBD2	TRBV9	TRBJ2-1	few	CASSVDPSGGAHNEQFF	TGTGCCAGCAGCGTAGACCCTAGCGGGGGGGCGCACAATGAGCAGTTCTTC
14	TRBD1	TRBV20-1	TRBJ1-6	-	CSARVGQGGSPLHF	TGCAGTGCTAGAGTGGGACAGGGGGGTTCACCCCTCCACTTT
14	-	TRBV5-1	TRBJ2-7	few	CASGPGGSYNEQYF	TGCGCCAGCGGCCCAGGAGGATCCTACAATGAGCAGTACTTC
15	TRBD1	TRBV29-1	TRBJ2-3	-	CSVERPGTGEWLQYF	TGCAGCGTTGAGCGGCCCGGGACAGGGGAATGGTTGCAGTATTTT